A single sample is the source of the 32 T cell receptor beta chains below, sequenced in a study of T cells after posttransplantation cyclophosphamide. Clones were read by immunoSEQ multiplex PCR, and TCRdb kept only the in-frame ones, dropping some. This sample yields around 2,100 clones, of which less than 95% are seen a single time; 1.4% belongs to the top ten. The sequencing sample was made of naive CD8+ T cells sorted from PBMCs. All receptors come from a woman aged 60-75 years in good health, CMV-negative, and a related stem cell transplant donor.

V is TRBV28 and J is TRBJ2-1, with 11 bases fitting TRBD2. The V and J ends lost 3 bases and 0 bases, in that order; junction bases with no gene match: 13. This CDR3 is 20 amino acids long. The germline gives CDR1 MDHEN, CDR2 SYDVKM. CDR3: CASSFSPLAGGLSSYNEQFF. The CDR3 DNA reads TGTGCCAGCAGTTTTAGCCCTCTAGCGGGAGGCCTGAGCTCCTACAATGAGCAGTTCTTC.

The gene calls are TRBV4-1 and TRBJ2-3, with 14 bases matching TRBD2. V was clipped by 0 bases and J by 5 bases; unmatched bases: 10. Germline V lookup: CDR1 MGHRA, CDR2 YSYEKL. The CDR3 is 19 amino acids. CDR3 protein: CASSQEVWTSGRLGDTQYF. Here the CDR3 DNA reads TGCGCCAGCAGCCAAGAAGTCTGGACTAGCGGGAGGTTAGGAGATACGCAGTATTTT.

The chain is built from TRBV11-2 and TRBJ1-2, with 8 nucleotides matching TRBD1. From germline, CDR1 is SGHAT and CDR2 FQNNGV. CDR3 length: 15 amino acids. Trimming took 1 base from V and 4 from J; bases not matched to a gene: 5. The CDR3 here is CASSLVDRGSYGYTF. The CDR3 DNA reads as TGTGCCAGCAGCTTAGTTGACAGGGGTAGCTATGGCTACACCTTC.

This clone appeared once. The chain combines TRBV9 with TRBJ2-7; 8 bases align to TRBD2. In germline, CDR1 is SGDLS, CDR2 YYNGEE. The CDR3 runs to 15 residues. V lost 3 bases to trimming and J lost 2 bases; unmatched junction nucleotides: 7. CDR3 nucleotide sequence: TGTGCCAGCAGCGCGGGGACTAGTTCAGCCTACGAGCAGTACTTC. This encodes CASSAGTSSAYEQYF.

The chain is built from TRBV30 and TRBJ1-2, with D hard to call. The V end lost 3 bases, the J end lost 5 bases, and 7 bases lay between the germline ends. From germline, CDR1 is GTSNPN and CDR2 SVGIG (reference sequence). The CDR3 loop spans 11 amino acids. CDR3 region: CAWSPHYGYTF. CDR3 in DNA: TGTGCCTGGAGCCCCCATTATGGCTACACCTTC.

Written as DNA, the CDR3 is TGCGCCAGCAGCCCGGGACTTGGATGGAATGAGCAGTTCTTC. Its protein product is CASSPGLGWNEQFF. This chain uses TRBV5-1 with TRBJ2-1, with D perhaps TRBD2 (6 bases). Germline CDR1 reads SGHRS; CDR2 reads YFSETQ. V shed 4 bases and J shed 7 bases, with 15 bases lying between them. There are 14 residues in the CDR3. The full variable domain, its missing parts supplied by reference TRBV5-1 and TRBJ2-1, is KAGVTQTPRYLIKTRGQQVTLSCSPISGHRSVSWYQQTPGQGLQFLFEYFSETQRNKGNFPGRFSGRQFSNSRSEMNVSTLELGDSALYLCASSPGLGWNEQFFGPGTRLTVL.

The V gene is TRBV9, the J gene TRBJ2-7; 9 nucleotides align to TRBD2. With 4 bases clipped from V and 0 bases from J, the junction kept 11 bases outside the gene matches. CDR1 SGDLS and CDR2 YYNGEE come from the germline V gene. The CDR3 covers 17 residues. In DNA, the CDR3 is TGTGCCAGCAGCCTCGACCGGAGTAGCGGGAGCTCCTACGAGCAGTACTTC. Protein product: CASSLDRSSGSSYEQYF. Based on the CDR3 plus reference TRBV9 and TRBJ2-7, the full variable domain is DSGVTQTPKHLITATGQRVTLRCSPRSGDLSVYWYQQSLDQGLQFLIQYYNGEERAKGNILERFSAQQFPDLHSELNLSSLELGDSALYFCASSLDRSSGSSYEQYFGPGTRLTVT.

This chain links TRBV6-5 with TRBJ2-1; D is uncertain. CDR1 and CDR2 from the germline V gene are MNHEY and SVGAGI. This CDR3 spans 15 amino acids. V was cut by 0 bases and J by 6 bases, with 12 bases left in between. CDR3 in DNA: TGTGCCAGCAGTTACTCGAAGGCGGTGGTCAATGAGCAGTTCTTC. Protein product: CASSYSKAVVNEQFF.

The chain combines TRBV11-2 with TRBJ2-3; no definite D call. V was clipped by 1 base and J by 1 base, with 6 bases between them. CDR1 is SGHAT and CDR2 is FQNNGV in the germline V gene. This CDR3 is built from 14 residues. The CDR3 DNA is TGTGCCAGCAGCTTAGTCCAGGGCACAGATACGCAGTATTTT. It yields the protein CASSLVQGTDTQYF.

V and J are TRBV29-1 and TRBJ2-5, with TRBD2 as a possible D gene (6 bases). The CDR3 spans 12 residues. CDR1 is SQVTM and CDR2 is ANQGSEA in the germline V gene. V dropped 4 bases and J dropped 5 bases, with 11 bases sitting between them. The chain's CDR3 is CSVVLAGETQYF. CDR3 in DNA: TGCAGCGTTGTATTGGCGGGGGAGACCCAGTACTTC. The whole variable domain, remainder taken from reference TRBV29-1 and TRBJ2-5, is SAVISQKPSRDICQRGTSLTIQCQVDSQVTMMFWYRQQPGQSLTLIATANQGSEATYESGFVIDKFPISRPNLTFSTLTVSNMSPEDSSIYLCSVVLAGETQYFGPGTRLLVL.

The chain carries TRBV2 and TRBJ2-5; no clear D gene. V gave up 1 base and J gave up 4 bases, with 7 bases separating them. CDR3 length: 13 residues. CDR1 and CDR2 (germline): SNHLY, FYNNEI. This CDR3 is CASSEVWLETQYF. The DNA for the CDR3 is TGTGCCAGCAGTGAAGTATGGCTAGAGACCCAGTACTTC.

The V gene is TRBV4-1, the J gene TRBJ2-7, with 8 bases lining up with TRBD2. CDR1 is MGHRA, CDR2 YSYEKL, per germline. The CDR3 is 15 residues long. Trimming took 1 base from V and 3 from J; bases not matched to a gene: 5. CDR3 amino acids: CASSQAAGGGYEQYF. CDR3 DNA sequence: TGCGCCAGCAGCCAAGCCGCGGGGGGTGGCTACGAGCAGTACTTC.

The chain links TRBV27 to TRBJ1-3; unclear D gene. V was cut by 5 bases and J by 2 bases, with 10 bases left in between. Germline loops: CDR1 MNHEY, CDR2 SMNVEV (reference sequence). The CDR3 covers 14 residues. This chain's CDR3 is CASSPRGTGNTIYF. CDR3 nucleotide sequence: TGTGCCAGCAGTCCCCGAGGTACTGGAAACACCATATATTTT.

The chain carries TRBV7-2 and TRBJ1-2; 8 bases are shared with TRBD1. The CDR3 sequence is 16 residues long. Per the germline V gene, CDR1 is SGHTA and CDR2 is FQGNSA. V shed 4 bases, J shed 7 bases, and the junction held 14 bases outside the gene matches. CDR3 sequence (DNA): TGTGCCAGCAGCTCAACGCAGGGGGCTGGTTTTGTTGGCTACACCTTC. Protein product: CASSSTQGAGFVGYTF.

The chain employs TRBV15 and TRBJ2-7, with D possibly being TRBD2 (6 bases). Germline assignment: CDR1 LNHNV and CDR2 YYDKDF (reference sequence). This CDR3 comprises 15 residues. V lost 0 bases, J lost 3 bases, and 12 bases lay in between. The CDR3 sequence is CATSRDPGTYYEQYF. The CDR3, as DNA: TGTGCCACCAGCAGAGACCCCGGGACTTACTACGAGCAGTACTTC.

The chain couples TRBV11-2 to TRBJ1-3; D remains unclear. The CDR3 has 15 residues. V was cut by 5 bases and J by 4 bases, with 15 bases left in between. Germline V gene data show CDR1 as SGHAT and CDR2 as FQNNGV. The CDR3, as DNA: TGTGCCAGCAGCCGTTACGGGGTTTCGGGAAACACCATATATTTT. Encoded protein: CASSRYGVSGNTIYF.

The rearrangement links TRBV5-6 to TRBJ1-3; no firm D call. Trimming shortened V by 1 base and J by 8 bases, and 7 bases separated the two germline ends. Germline V gene sequence: CDR1 SGHDT, CDR2 YYEEEE. CDR3 size: 12 residues. The DNA for the CDR3 is TGTGCCAGCAGCTTGACGCGGGACACCATATATTTT. As protein: CASSLTRDTIYF.

The genes are TRBV4-3 and TRBJ2-1; TRBD2 agrees at 11 bases. After removal of 4 bases from V and 1 base from J, the junction contained 6 bases not matched to a gene. Germline CDR1 and CDR2: LGHNA and YSLEER. The CDR3 is 17 residues long. The CDR3 bases are TGCGCCAGCAGCCGGGGTAGCGGGGGGGTATCCTACAATGAGCAGTTCTTC. Its protein is CASSRGSGGVSYNEQFF.

The V gene is TRBV18, the J gene TRBJ2-3; perhaps TRBD2 as D (5 bases). The CDR3 is 13 residues long. V gave up 4 bases and J gave up 4 bases, with 9 bases separating them. Germline V lookup: CDR1 KGHSH, CDR2 LQKENI. The CDR3 here is CASSRLAADTQYF. The CDR3, as DNA: TGTGCCAGCTCACGGCTAGCAGCAGATACGCAGTATTTT.

This clone was seen a few times. The CDR3 reads CASSLTSGGETQYF. CDR3 DNA sequence: TGTGCCAGCAGCTTGACTAGCGGTGGAGAGACCCAGTACTTC. This chain links TRBV5-4 with TRBJ2-5, with 8 bases that match TRBD2. The J segment lost 4 bases and the V segment lost 1 base, leaving 3 bases of the junction unmatched. This CDR3 comprises 14 residues. CDR1 and CDR2 from the germline V gene are SGHNT and YYREEE (reference sequence).

This rearrangement joins TRBV11-2 to TRBJ2-3; D gene uncertain. Trimming stripped 5 bases from V and 5 bases from J, with 8 bases between. Germline V lookup: CDR1 SGHAT, CDR2 FQNNGV. The CDR3 has 12 residues. The CDR3 nucleotides read TGTGCCAGCAGCCCCCCCCTAGATACGCAGTATTTT. It translates to CASSPPLDTQYF.

This chain connects TRBV13 to TRBJ1-1; weak D call: TRBD1 (6 bases). The V gene's germline CDR1 is PRHDT and CDR2 FYEKMQ (reference sequence). This CDR3 comprises 15 residues. V was clipped by 5 bases and J by 0 bases, with 13 bases between them. The CDR3 is CASSTSDSLNTEAFF. CDR3 coding DNA: TGTGCCAGCAGCACCTCGGACAGCCTGAACACTGAAGCTTTCTTT.

The genes are TRBV6-5 and TRBJ2-1; no firm D call. Trimming pared 0 bases from V and 3 bases from J, leaving 3 bases between. CDR1 is MNHEY, CDR2 SVGAGI, per germline. The CDR3 consists of 13 residues. CDR3: CASSYSYYNEQFF. As DNA, the CDR3 is TGTGCCAGCAGTTACTCGTACTACAATGAGCAGTTCTTC.

The count of this clone is one. This chain links TRBV7-9 with TRBJ1-2, with D unclear. The germline V and J ends were trimmed by 1 base and 4 bases, with 10 bases remaining between them. Per germline, CDR1 SEHNR and CDR2 FQNEAQ (reference sequence). This CDR3 has 14 amino acids. The CDR3 is CASSLGPGSYGYTF. The CDR3 DNA follows: TGTGCCAGCAGCTTAGGGCCCGGGAGCTATGGCTACACCTTC.

The chain carries TRBV4-1 and TRBJ2-7; D perhaps matches TRBD1 (6 bases). Per germline, CDR1 MGHRA and CDR2 YSYEKL. The CDR3 consists of 15 residues. Trimming removed 5 bases from V and 2 bases from J, with 16 bases in between. CDR3: CASSYGPRGPYEQYF. The CDR3 bases are TGCGCCAGCAGCTACGGTCCCAGGGGCCCCTACGAGCAGTACTTC.

The DNA for the CDR3 is TGTGCCAGTAGTATCGGGGGTTCCTACAATGAGCAGTTCTTC. Amino acid sequence: CASSIGGSYNEQFF. The chain employs TRBV19 and TRBJ2-1, with a tentative D call TRBD2 (6 bases). V lost 3 bases, J lost 1 base, and 7 bases lay in between. Per germline, CDR1 LNHDA and CDR2 SQIVND (reference sequence). CDR3 length: 14 residues.

Only one count was recorded for this clone. The chain combines TRBV7-9 with TRBJ2-1, with D perhaps TRBD2 (6 bases). The length of the CDR3 is 16 residues. Trimming removed 5 bases at V and 3 bases at J, with 17 bases between. Germline CDR1 is SEHNR and CDR2 is FQNEAQ (reference sequence). This chain's CDR3 is CASSTLTRERYNEQFF. CDR3 bases: TGTGCCAGCAGCACATTAACCCGGGAGCGCTACAATGAGCAGTTCTTC. Full variable domain (remainder filled in from reference TRBV7-9 and TRBJ2-1): DTGVSQNPRHKITKRGQNVTFRCDPISEHNRLYWYRQTLGQGPEFLTYFQNEAQLEKSRLLSDRFSAERPKGSFSTLEIQRTEQGDSAMYLCASSTLTRERYNEQFFGPGTRLTVL.

The chain combines TRBV4-1 with TRBJ2-5, with D maybe TRBD2 (7 bases). CDR1 is MGHRA and CDR2 is YSYEKL in the germline V gene. This CDR3 has 16 amino acids. V lost 4 bases to trimming and J lost 5 bases, with 20 bases between them. In DNA, the CDR3 is TGCGCCAGCAGCCGGGCCCCGGGGGGCATTTCGGAGACCCAGTACTTC. As protein: CASSRAPGGISETQYF.

The chain combines TRBV5-1 with TRBJ2-7, with D possibly matching TRBD2 (6 bases). The CDR3 sequence is 14 residues long. Per germline, CDR1 SGHRS and CDR2 YFSETQ. The germline V and J ends were trimmed by 3 bases and 7 bases, with 17 bases remaining between them. As DNA, the CDR3 is TGCGCCAGCAGCTCGCCTCCTAGCGAGGGAGAGCAGTACTTC. Translated: CASSSPPSEGEQYF.

The gene calls are TRBV7-8 and TRBJ2-7; D call uncertain. The CDR3 totals 12 residues. Germline V CDR1 and CDR2: SGHVS, FQNEAQ. Trimming took off 5 bases at V and 4 bases at J, with 9 bases between the two ends. CDR3 sequence: CASSLVNYEQYF. The DNA for the CDR3 is TGTGCCAGCAGCCTAGTCAATTACGAGCAGTACTTC.

The chain is built from TRBV19 and TRBJ1-1, with D tentatively TRBD1 (5 bases). This CDR3 spans 15 amino acids. Trimming took off 5 bases at V and 1 base at J, with 14 bases between the two ends. The germline gives CDR1 LNHDA, CDR2 SQIVND (reference sequence). The CDR3 sequence: CASSSSGMWNTEAFF. The CDR3 region has the DNA TGTGCCAGTAGTTCCTCAGGGATGTGGAACACTGAAGCTTTCTTT.

The chain joins TRBV4-3 to TRBJ2-7; TRBD2 matches 7 bases. The CDR3 is made up of 15 amino acids. Trimming at V came to 0 bases and at J to 4 bases, leaving 6 bases not matched to a gene. From germline, CDR1 is LGHNA and CDR2 YSLEER. CDR3 sequence: CASSQDHRGDYEQYF. The CDR3 nucleotides read TGCGCCAGCAGCCAAGATCATCGGGGGGATTACGAGCAGTACTTC.